This passage covers 28 T cell receptor beta chains from one sample sequenced in a study of Ad26.COV2.S vaccination and SARS-CoV-2 variants. Treatment of the sample: over 15 received Ad26.COV2.S at low or high dose, single or two shots; roughly five received placebo; per-sample allocation not given. It was on day 63 after the first vaccine or placebo injection that samples were taken. Here immunoSEQ multiplex PCR was the method, and the copy in TCRdb shows in-frame clones only, minus some. The top ten hold approximately 12% of the sample, which has about 240,000 clones, more than 75% seen once. Specimen: peripheral blood, collected in a trial of Ad26.COV2.S vaccine versus placebo. The receptors originated from a person aged 18-65 years who received the Ad26.COV2.S COVID-19 vaccine or a placebo.

V and J are TRBV20-1 and TRBJ2-7; 9 bases align to TRBD2. The V gene end was trimmed by 3 bases and the J gene end by 6 bases; junction bases not matched to a gene: 15. Germline V gives CDR1 DFQATT, CDR2 SNEGSKA (reference sequence). The CDR3 length is 16 residues. In nucleotides, the CDR3 is TGCAGTGCTAGTTACTCTACGGGGTGGCGGGAGGGCGAGCAGTACTTC. It specifies CSASYSTGWREGEQYF.

The gene calls are TRBV2 and TRBJ2-7; the match to TRBD2 covers 12 bases. The CDR3 sequence is 15 residues long. The germline V gene has CDR1 SNHLY and CDR2 FYNNEI. J gave up 3 bases and V 6 bases, and 6 bases lay outside the gene matches. In nucleotides, the CDR3 is TGTGCCAGCAGAGCCGGGACTAGCGGGCTCTACGAGCAGTACTTC. Amino acids: CASRAGTSGLYEQYF. Together with reference TRBV2 and TRBJ2-7, the CDR3 gives the full variable domain: EPEVTQTPSHQVTQMGQEVILRCVPISNHLYFYWYRQILGQKVEFLVSFYNNEISEKSEIFDDQFSVERPDGSNFTLKIRSTKLEDSAMYFCASRAGTSGLYEQYFGPGTRLTVT.

The chain has TRBV27 and TRBJ2-1; 9 nucleotides line up with TRBD1. J lost 6 bases, V lost 5 bases, and 8 bases had no gene match. From germline, CDR1 is MNHEY and CDR2 SMNVEV (reference sequence). This CDR3 contains 15 residues. The CDR3 DNA sequence: TGTGCCAGCAGTCCCGGGGGACAGGGTGGCAATGAGCAGTTCTTC. Amino acids: CASSPGGQGGNEQFF.

This chain links TRBV9 with TRBJ1-5, with 7 positions matching TRBD1. Unmatched junction bases numbered 5, after V lost 3 bases and J lost 2 bases. CDR1 and CDR2 from the germline V gene are SGDLS and YYNGEE. The CDR3 totals 15 residues. In DNA, the CDR3 is TGTGCCAGCAGCGAAGGGGGCAGGGGCAATCAGCCCCAGCATTTT. Protein: CASSEGGRGNQPQHF.

The V call is TRBV7-2, the J call TRBJ1-6, with D uncertain. V shed 6 bases and J shed 4 bases, with 7 bases lying between them. The CDR3 is made up of 13 amino acids. Per germline, CDR1 SGHTA and CDR2 FQGNSA. In DNA form, the CDR3 reads TGTGCCAGCAGACTAGGGTATAATTCACCCCTCCACTTT. It yields the protein CASRLGYNSPLHF. Based on the CDR3 plus reference TRBV7-2 and TRBJ1-6, the full variable domain is GAGVSQSPSNKVTEKGKDVELRCDPISGHTALYWYRQSLGQGLEFLIYFQGNSAPDKSGLPSDRFSAERTGGSVSTLTIQRTQQEDSAVYLCASRLGYNSPLHFGNGTRLTVT.

The V and J genes are TRBV4-2 and TRBJ2-1; D is unresolved. Trimming took off 3 bases at V and 5 bases at J, with 8 bases between the two ends. The germline V gene has CDR1 LGHNA and CDR2 YNFKEQ. The CDR3 is made up of 13 amino acids. The CDR3 sequence: CASSHRQDNEQFF. The CDR3 DNA sequence: TGTGCCAGCAGCCACCGTCAGGACAATGAGCAGTTCTTC.

The chain has TRBV5-4 and TRBJ2-1, with TRBD1 matching over 9 bases. Germline loops: CDR1 SGHNT, CDR2 YYREEE (reference sequence). The V gene end was trimmed by 10 bases and the J gene end by 10 bases; junction bases not matched to a gene: 15. The CDR3 has 14 amino acids. The CDR3: CAARLGTGSREQFF. Here the CDR3 DNA reads TGTGCCGCCCGACTTGGGACAGGGTCCCGGGAGCAGTTCTTC.

The chain couples TRBV10-3 to TRBJ1-6; 8 bases are shared with TRBD1. CDR1 is ENHRY, CDR2 SYGVKD, per germline. CDR3 size: 15 residues. The J segment lost 6 bases and the V segment lost 6 bases, leaving 7 bases of the junction unmatched. CDR3 sequence reads: CAIRSDRDFNSPLHF. CDR3 coding DNA: TGTGCCATCAGATCGGACAGGGACTTTAATTCACCCCTCCACTTT.

J is TRBJ2-5 and V is TRBV21-1. TRBV21-1 is marked as a pseudogene. The CDR3 has 16 residues. CDR3 DNA sequence: TGTGCCAGCAGCAAAGAGGGCGCCACGTCACAAGAGACCCAGTACTTC. This codes for CASSKEGATSQETQYF.

V is TRBV20-1 and J is TRBJ2-7; D possibly corresponds to TRBD1 (5 bases). V was pared by 6 bases and J by 5 bases, with 11 bases between. The germline CDR1 and CDR2 sequences are DFQATT and SNEGSKA (reference sequence). CDR3 length: 11 amino acids. Here the CDR3 reads CSADRYDEQYF. DNA of the CDR3: TGCAGTGCCGACAGATATGACGAGCAGTACTTC.

V is TRBV7-2 and J is TRBJ2-2, with D tentatively TRBD1 or TRBD2 (5 bases each). CDR1 and CDR2 from the germline V gene are SGHTA and FQGNSA. The CDR3 runs 15 residues. The V and J ends lost 5 bases and 4 bases respectively, with 14 bases between them. The chain's CDR3 is CASSPRVGRTGELFF. The CDR3 bases are TGTGCCAGCAGCCCGCGGGTGGGGCGCACCGGGGAGCTGTTTTTT.

The chain recombines TRBV27 with TRBJ2-7, with D possibly being TRBD1 or TRBD2 (5 bases each). With 6 bases removed from V and 5 bases from J, the gap between germline ends came to 20 bases. The CDR3 is 15 residues long. The V gene's germline CDR1 is MNHEY and CDR2 SMNVEV (reference sequence). CDR3 in DNA: TGTGCCAGCAGGCCAGGGACGGGAATTATCCACGAGCAGTACTTC. It yields the protein CASRPGTGIIHEQYF.

This sequence joins TRBV28 and TRBJ1-2; maybe TRBD1 (6 bases). Trimming stripped 4 bases from V and 8 bases from J, with 14 bases between. CDR1 is MDHEN and CDR2 is SYDVKM in the germline V gene. This CDR3 contains 13 residues. The CDR3 coding sequence is TGTGCCAGCAGTTCGCCACAGGGAAGAGGCTACACCTTC. As protein: CASSSPQGRGYTF.

The chain uses TRBV10-3 and TRBJ1-1; the D gene is possibly TRBD1 (5 bases). CDR1 ENHRY and CDR2 SYGVKD come from the germline V gene. V was pared by 10 bases and J by 5 bases, with 8 bases between. CDR3 length equals 10 residues. The CDR3 coding sequence is TGTGCCACCGGGGGGACTGAAGCTTTCTTT. Translation: CATGGTEAFF.

V and J are TRBV5-4 and TRBJ2-3, with 12 positions matching TRBD2. Trimming took 1 base from V and 6 from J; bases not matched to a gene: 6. This CDR3 comprises 16 residues. From germline, CDR1 is SGHNT and CDR2 YYREEE (reference sequence). For the CDR3, the DNA is TGTGCCAGCAGCTTGCGACTAGCGGGAGAAGGCGATACGCAGTATTTT. Translated: CASSLRLAGEGDTQYF.

The rearrangement uses TRBV5-1 and TRBJ2-5; 7 bases are shared with TRBD1. The length of the CDR3 is 14 residues. V lost 4 bases to trimming and J lost 2 bases; unmatched junction nucleotides: 5. Looked up from germline, CDR1 is SGHRS and CDR2 is YFSETQ. The CDR3 loop is CASSPGQEQETQYF. In DNA form, the CDR3 reads TGCGCCAGCAGCCCCGGACAGGAACAAGAGACCCAGTACTTC.

The chain has TRBV27 and TRBJ1-1; D uncertain. The length of the CDR3 is 16 residues. Per germline, CDR1 MNHEY and CDR2 SMNVEV (reference sequence). With 5 bases removed from V and 1 base from J, the gap between germline ends came to 17 bases. The CDR3 DNA reads as TGTGCCAGCAGTATTATTGCGGAGATCAGGAACACTGAAGCTTTCTTT. Amino acid sequence: CASSIIAEIRNTEAFF.

V gene TRBV19 combines with J gene TRBJ2-1; D not resolved. Germline assignment: CDR1 LNHDA and CDR2 SQIVND (reference sequence). The CDR3 contains 14 residues. V gave up 3 bases and J gave up 1 base, with 7 bases separating them. CDR3 residues: CASSIMGSYNEQFF. The CDR3 DNA is TGTGCCAGTAGTATTATGGGGTCCTACAATGAGCAGTTCTTC.

This clone was found once. This chain joins TRBV19 and TRBJ1-2; TRBD1 aligns across 9 bases. CDR1 is LNHDA and CDR2 is SQIVND in the germline V gene (reference sequence). CDR3 size: 17 residues. Trimming took 5 bases from V and 4 from J; bases not matched to a gene: 14. CDR3 nucleotide sequence: TGTGCCAGTAGTCAACAGGGGGCGCTTTCGCAGGGCTATGGCTACACCTTC. Protein: CASSQQGALSQGYGYTF.

A note on this clone: This specimen includes other DNA sequences encoding the same CDR3. V and J are TRBV5-1 and TRBJ1-3; no reliable D call. V was trimmed by 4 bases and J by 2 bases, leaving 13 bases between them. Germline V gene sequence: CDR1 SGHRS, CDR2 YFSETQ. The length of the CDR3 is 15 residues. The CDR3 loop is CASSLDRGPGNTIYF. CDR3 in DNA: TGCGCCAGCAGCCTGGACCGAGGGCCTGGAAACACCATATATTTT.

V is TRBV5-1 and J is TRBJ2-1, with 10 bases identical to TRBD2. Germline V lookup: CDR1 SGHRS, CDR2 YFSETQ. V lost 2 bases and J lost 7; bases outside the gene matches: 6. This CDR3 has 15 amino acids. CDR3 in DNA: TGCGCCAGCAGCTTAGCGGGAGGGATTAGGAATGAGCAGTTCTTC. It yields the protein CASSLAGGIRNEQFF.

This chain connects TRBV28 to TRBJ2-7; TRBD1 agrees at 7 bases. The ends lost 8 bases at V and 2 bases at J; junction bases unmatched: 3. Germline values: CDR1 MDHEN, CDR2 SYDVKM. The CDR3 is made up of 12 amino acids. The CDR3 nucleotides read TGTGCCAGCGGGACAGTTACCTACGAGCAGTACTTC. Encoded protein: CASGTVTYEQYF. Supplemented by reference TRBV28 and TRBJ2-7, the full variable domain reads DVKVTQSSRYLVKRTGEKVFLECVQDMDHENMFWYRQDPGLGLRLIYFSYDVKMKEKGDIPEGYSVSREKKERFSLILESASTNQTSMYLCASGTVTYEQYFGPGTRLTVT.

The J gene is TRBJ1-3, the V gene TRBV6-1; the D is unclear. There are 12 residues in the CDR3. CDR1 is MNHNS and CDR2 is SASEGT in the germline V gene. The V end was cut by 1 base, the J end by 7 bases, with 5 bases between. The CDR3 DNA follows: TGTGCCAGCAGTGAAGGGAGCAACACCATATATTTT. Translated: CASSEGSNTIYF.

The chain's CDR3 is CASSLASAINQPQHF. As DNA, the CDR3 is TGTGCCAGCAGCTTAGCGTCAGCTATCAATCAGCCCCAGCATTTT. The rearrangement uses TRBV7-2 and TRBJ1-5; D ambiguous. Germline CDR1 and CDR2: SGHTA and FQGNSA. V was cut by 0 bases and J by 3 bases, with 9 bases left in between. The CDR3 covers 15 residues.

This clone was recorded once. This chain uses TRBV5-6 with TRBJ1-4; the D is unclear. This CDR3 contains 16 residues. Germline V gives CDR1 SGHDT, CDR2 YYEEEE. V lost 0 bases and J lost 2, with 11 bases in between. CDR3 residues: CASSLETVGTNEKLFF. In nucleotides, the CDR3 is TGTGCCAGCAGCTTGGAGACCGTTGGGACTAATGAAAAACTGTTTTTT.

The CDR3 nucleotides are TGTGCCAGCAGTTCTAAGGGACAGGGGGCTAGGGAGCAGTACTTC. It is translated as CASSSKGQGAREQYF. V gene TRBV28 combines with J gene TRBJ2-7, with TRBD1 matching over 12 bases. The germline CDR1 and CDR2 sequences are MDHEN and SYDVKM. V shed 4 bases and J 7 bases; nucleotides not matched to a gene: 8. The CDR3 consists of 15 residues. Together with reference TRBV28 and TRBJ2-7, the CDR3 gives the full variable domain: DVKVTQSSRYLVKRTGEKVFLECVQDMDHENMFWYRQDPGLGLRLIYFSYDVKMKEKGDIPEGYSVSREKKERFSLILESASTNQTSMYLCASSSKGQGAREQYFGPGTRLTVT.

This chain joins TRBV7-9 and TRBJ2-1; no definite D call. This CDR3 comprises 14 residues. Germline V lookup: CDR1 SEHNR, CDR2 FQNEAQ (reference sequence). V gave up 4 bases and J gave up 5 bases, with 12 bases separating them. CDR3 DNA sequence: TGTGCCAGCAGCTCACCCCCGGAGCACAATGAGCAGTTCTTC. This translates into CASSSPPEHNEQFF.

The chain links TRBV3-1 (or the pseudogene TRBV3-2) to TRBJ1-3, with TRBD1 matching 9 bases. This CDR3 has 17 amino acids. Germline lookup yields CDR1 LGHDT and CDR2 YNNKEL (reference sequence). The V segment lost 6 bases and the J segment 2 bases; nucleotides outside the gene matches: 11. The CDR3 DNA reads TGTGCCAGCAGACCCTTCCGGGACAGGGACCCTGGAAACACCATATATTTT. Its translation is CASRPFRDRDPGNTIYF.